This T cell receptor beta chain was recovered during a study of T cells in Graves' hyperthyroidism and ophthalmopathy. Germline assignment: CDR1 SNHLY and CDR2 FYNNEI. The CDR3 contains 15 residues. The V gene end was trimmed by 6 bases and the J gene end by 2 bases; junction bases not matched to a gene: 5. Hyperthyroidism, newly diagnosed and lasting under 2 months, affected patients aged 18 to 65. Amplified TCR beta CDR3 regions came from RNA transcripts. The TCR CDR3 first-round RT-PCR relied on the HTBI primer set. A single record per CDR3 protein comes from TCRdb applying MiXCR to the multiplex PCR reads. The table has about 270,000 distinct CDR3 sequences, approximately 14% seen once. This clonotype was seen a single time.

This receptor was taken from a woman aged 50 to 65 with Graves' hyperthyroidism that later progressed to Graves' ophthalmopathy. Source material: blood. The chain employs TRBV2 and TRBJ1-5; 9 nucleotides agree with TRBD1. The CDR3 sequence: CASSRTGAGNQPQHF. CDR3 coding DNA: TGTGCCAGCAGCAGGACAGGGGCCGGCAATCAGCCCCAGCATTTT.